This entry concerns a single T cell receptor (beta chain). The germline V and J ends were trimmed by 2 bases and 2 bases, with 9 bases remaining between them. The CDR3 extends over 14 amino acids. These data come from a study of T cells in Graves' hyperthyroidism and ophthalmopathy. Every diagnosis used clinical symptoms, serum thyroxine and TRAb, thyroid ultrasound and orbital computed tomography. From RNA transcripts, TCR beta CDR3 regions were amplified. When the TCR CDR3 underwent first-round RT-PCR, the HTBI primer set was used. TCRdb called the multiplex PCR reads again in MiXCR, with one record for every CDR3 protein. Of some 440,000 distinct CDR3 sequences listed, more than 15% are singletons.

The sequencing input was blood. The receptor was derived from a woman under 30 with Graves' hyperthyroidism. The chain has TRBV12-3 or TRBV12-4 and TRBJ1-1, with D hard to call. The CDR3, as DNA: TGTGCCAGCAGTTTAAGTAAGGGCAACACTGAAGCTTTCTTT. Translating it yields CASSLSKGNTEAFF.